The source of this T cell receptor beta chain is a study of T cell changes during pregnancy in multiple sclerosis. The CDR3 runs 16 residues. The V segment lost 4 bases and the J segment 0 bases; nucleotides outside the gene matches: 6. Per germline, CDR1 SGHNT and CDR2 YYREEE (reference sequence). The protocol was immunoSEQ multiplex PCR, while the TCRdb copy is restricted to in-frame clones and leaves out a portion. The table includes tens of thousands of clones, over 85% detected once. The source of this sequence is a female donor in good health, enrolled as a control in a pregnancy study. The rearrangement links TRBV5-4 to TRBJ2-1; 8 bases align to TRBD1. The specimen was peripheral blood, collected after pregnancy. The CDR3 DNA reads TGTGCCAGCAGCCCGGGGACAGGTGGCTCCTACAATGAGCAGTTCTTC. It encodes CASSPGTGGSYNEQFF.